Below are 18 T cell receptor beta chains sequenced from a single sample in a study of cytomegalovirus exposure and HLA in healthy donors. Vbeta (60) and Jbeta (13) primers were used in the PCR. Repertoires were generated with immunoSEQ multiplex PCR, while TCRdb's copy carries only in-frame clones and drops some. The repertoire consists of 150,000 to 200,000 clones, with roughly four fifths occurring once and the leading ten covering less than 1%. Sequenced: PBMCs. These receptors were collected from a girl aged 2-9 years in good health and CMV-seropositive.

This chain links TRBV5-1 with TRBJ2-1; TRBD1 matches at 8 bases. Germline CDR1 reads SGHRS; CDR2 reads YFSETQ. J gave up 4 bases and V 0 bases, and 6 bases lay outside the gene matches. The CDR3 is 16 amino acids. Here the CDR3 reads CASSLAIGQGYNEQFF. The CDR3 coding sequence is TGCGCCAGCAGCTTGGCAATAGGACAGGGATACAATGAGCAGTTCTTC. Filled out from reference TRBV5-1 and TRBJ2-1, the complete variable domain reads KAGVTQTPRYLIKTRGQQVTLSCSPISGHRSVSWYQQTPGQGLQFLFEYFSETQRNKGNFPGRFSGRQFSNSRSEMNVSTLELGDSALYLCASSLAIGQGYNEQFFGPGTRLTVL.

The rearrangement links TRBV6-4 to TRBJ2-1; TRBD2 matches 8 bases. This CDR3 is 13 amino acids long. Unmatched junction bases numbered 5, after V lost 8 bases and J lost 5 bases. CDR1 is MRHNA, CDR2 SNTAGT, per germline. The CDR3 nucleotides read TGTGCCAGCGGGACGGGAGGGGACAATGAGCAGTTCTTC. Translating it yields CASGTGGDNEQFF.

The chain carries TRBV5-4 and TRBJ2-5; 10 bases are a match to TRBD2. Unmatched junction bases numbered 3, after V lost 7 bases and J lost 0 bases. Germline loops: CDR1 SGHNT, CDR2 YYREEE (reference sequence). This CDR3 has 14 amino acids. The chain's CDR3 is CASGSGRYQETQYF. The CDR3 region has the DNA TGTGCCAGCGGTAGCGGGAGGTACCAAGAGACCCAGTACTTC.

This chain's CDR3 is CASTTGHDGYTF. The DNA for the CDR3 is TGTGCCAGTACAACAGGGCACGATGGCTACACCTTC. The V gene is TRBV19, the J gene TRBJ1-2, with D perhaps TRBD1 (6 bases). The CDR3 has 12 residues. V lost 7 bases to trimming and J lost 6 bases, with 12 bases between them. Germline CDR1 is LNHDA and CDR2 is SQIVND (reference sequence).

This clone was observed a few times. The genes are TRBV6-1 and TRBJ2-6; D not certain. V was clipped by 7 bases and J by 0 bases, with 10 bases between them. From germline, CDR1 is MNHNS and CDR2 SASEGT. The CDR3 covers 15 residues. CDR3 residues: CASNPRSSGANVLTF. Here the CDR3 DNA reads TGTGCCAGCAACCCCCGGAGCTCTGGGGCCAACGTCCTGACTTTC.

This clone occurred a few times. The CDR3 nucleotides are TGTGCCTGGAGTGTAAAGGGGTCTGGGGCCAACGTCCTGACTTTC. This sequence encodes CAWSVKGSGANVLTF. The chain is built from TRBV30 and TRBJ2-6; maybe TRBD1 (5 bases). The CDR3 runs 15 residues. The V gene's germline CDR1 is GTSNPN and CDR2 SVGIG (reference sequence). V was pared by 0 bases and J by 1 base, with 7 bases between.

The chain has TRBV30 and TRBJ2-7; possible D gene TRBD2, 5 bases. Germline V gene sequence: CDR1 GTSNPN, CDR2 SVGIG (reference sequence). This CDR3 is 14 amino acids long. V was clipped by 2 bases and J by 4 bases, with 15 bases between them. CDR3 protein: CAWSLSGVGYEQYF. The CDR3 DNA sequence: TGTGCCTGGAGTCTGAGCGGAGTGGGGTACGAGCAGTACTTC.

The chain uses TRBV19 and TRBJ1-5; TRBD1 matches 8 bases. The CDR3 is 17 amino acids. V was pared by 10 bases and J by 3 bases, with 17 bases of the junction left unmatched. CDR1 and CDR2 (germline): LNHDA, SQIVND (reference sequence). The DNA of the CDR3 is TGTGCCAACGTGGGACAGGCCTCAATTAAGCCCAATCAGCCCCAGCATTTT. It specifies CANVGQASIKPNQPQHF.

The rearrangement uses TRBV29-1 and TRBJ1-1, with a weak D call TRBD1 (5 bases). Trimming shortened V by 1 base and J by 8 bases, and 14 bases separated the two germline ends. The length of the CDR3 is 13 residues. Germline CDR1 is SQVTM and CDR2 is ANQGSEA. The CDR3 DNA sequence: TGCAGCGTTGAAGCTCCAGTGGGGGGAGAAGCTTTCTTT. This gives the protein CSVEAPVGGEAFF.

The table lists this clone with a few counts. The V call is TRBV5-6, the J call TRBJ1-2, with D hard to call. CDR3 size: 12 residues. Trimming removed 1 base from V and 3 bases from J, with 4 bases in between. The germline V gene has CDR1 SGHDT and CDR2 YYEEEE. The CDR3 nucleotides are TGTGCCAGCAGCTTGCTAGACTATGGCTACACCTTC. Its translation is CASSLLDYGYTF. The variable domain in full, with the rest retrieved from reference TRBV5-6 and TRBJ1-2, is DAGVTQSPTHLIKTRGQQVTLRCSPKSGHDTVSWYQQALGQGPQFIFQYYEEEERQRGNFPDRFSGHQFPNYSSELNVNALLLGDSALYLCASSLLDYGYTFGSGTRLTVV.

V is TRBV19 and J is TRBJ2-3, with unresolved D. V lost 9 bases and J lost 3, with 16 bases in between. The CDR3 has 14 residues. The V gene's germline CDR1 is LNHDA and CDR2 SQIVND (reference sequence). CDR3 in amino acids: CASSRWARTDTQYF. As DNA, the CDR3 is TGTGCCAGCTCGAGATGGGCTCGGACAGATACGCAGTATTTT.

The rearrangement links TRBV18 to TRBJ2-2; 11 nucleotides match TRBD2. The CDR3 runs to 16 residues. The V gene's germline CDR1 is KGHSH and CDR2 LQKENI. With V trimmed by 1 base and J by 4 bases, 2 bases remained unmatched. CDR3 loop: CASSPLAGGVTGELFF. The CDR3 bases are TGTGCCAGCTCACCACTAGCGGGAGGGGTCACCGGGGAGCTGTTTTTT.

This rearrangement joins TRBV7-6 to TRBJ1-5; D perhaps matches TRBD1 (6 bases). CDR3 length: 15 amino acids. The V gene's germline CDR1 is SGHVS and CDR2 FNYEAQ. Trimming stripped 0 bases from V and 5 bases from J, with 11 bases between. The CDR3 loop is CASSLANRVHQPQHF. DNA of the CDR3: TGTGCCAGCAGCTTAGCGAACAGGGTGCATCAGCCCCAGCATTTT.

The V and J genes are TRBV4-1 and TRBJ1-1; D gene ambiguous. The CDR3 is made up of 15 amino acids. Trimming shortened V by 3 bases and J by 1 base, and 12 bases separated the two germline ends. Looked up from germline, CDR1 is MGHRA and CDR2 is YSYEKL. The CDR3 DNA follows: TGCGCCAGCAGCCATCAGTACAGCCCGAACACTGAAGCTTTCTTT. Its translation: CASSHQYSPNTEAFF.

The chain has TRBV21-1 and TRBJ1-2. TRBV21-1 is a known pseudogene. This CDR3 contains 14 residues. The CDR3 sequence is CASSKGERQVGYTF. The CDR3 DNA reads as TGTGCCAGCAGCAAAGGGGAGAGGCAGGTGGGCTACACCTTC.

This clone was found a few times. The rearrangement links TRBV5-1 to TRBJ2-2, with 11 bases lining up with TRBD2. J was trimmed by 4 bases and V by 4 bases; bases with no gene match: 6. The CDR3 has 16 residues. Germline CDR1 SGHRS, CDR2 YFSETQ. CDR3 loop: CASSAATSGITGELFF. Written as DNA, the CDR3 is TGCGCCAGCAGCGCCGCGACTAGCGGGATCACCGGGGAGCTGTTTTTT.

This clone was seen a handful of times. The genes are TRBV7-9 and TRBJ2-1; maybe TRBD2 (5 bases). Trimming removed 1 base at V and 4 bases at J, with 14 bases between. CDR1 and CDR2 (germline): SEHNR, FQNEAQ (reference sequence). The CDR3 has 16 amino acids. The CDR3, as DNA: TGTGCCAGCAGCTTAGTGATTAGTAGGAGGTACAATGAGCAGTTCTTC. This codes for CASSLVISRRYNEQFF.

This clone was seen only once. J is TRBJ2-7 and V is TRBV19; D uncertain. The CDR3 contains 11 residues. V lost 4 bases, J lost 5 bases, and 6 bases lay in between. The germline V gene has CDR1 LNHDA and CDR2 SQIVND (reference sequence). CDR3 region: CASSNVNEQYF. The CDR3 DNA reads TGTGCCAGTAGTAATGTTAACGAGCAGTACTTC. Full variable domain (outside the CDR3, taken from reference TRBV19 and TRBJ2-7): DGGITQSPKYLFRKEGQNVTLSCEQNLNHDAMYWYRQDPGQGLRLIYYSQIVNDFQKGDIAEGYSVSREKKESFPLTVTSAQKNPTAFYLCASSNVNEQYFGPGTRLTVT.